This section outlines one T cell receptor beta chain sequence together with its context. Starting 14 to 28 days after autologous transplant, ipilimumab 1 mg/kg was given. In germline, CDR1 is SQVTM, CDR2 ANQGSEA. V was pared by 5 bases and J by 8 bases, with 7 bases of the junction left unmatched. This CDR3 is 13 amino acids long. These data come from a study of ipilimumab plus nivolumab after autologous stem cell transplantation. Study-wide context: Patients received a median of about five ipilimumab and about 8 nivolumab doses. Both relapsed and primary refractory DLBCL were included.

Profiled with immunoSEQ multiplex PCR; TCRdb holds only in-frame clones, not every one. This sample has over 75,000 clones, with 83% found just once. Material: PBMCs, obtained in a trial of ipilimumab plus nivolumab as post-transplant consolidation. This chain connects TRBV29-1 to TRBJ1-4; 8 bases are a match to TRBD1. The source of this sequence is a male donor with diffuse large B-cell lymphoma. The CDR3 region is CSVLVDREEKLFF. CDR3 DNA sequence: TGCAGCGTTCTGGTGGACAGGGAGGAAAAACTGTTTTTT. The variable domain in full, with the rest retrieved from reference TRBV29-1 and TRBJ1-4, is SAVISQKPSRDICQRGTSLTIQCQVDSQVTMMFWYRQQPGQSLTLIATANQGSEATYESGFVIDKFPISRPNLTFSTLTVSNMSPEDSSIYLCSVLVDREEKLFFGSGTQLSVL.